Presented here are 10 T cell receptor beta chains from one specimen sequenced in a study of long-term antiretroviral therapy in people with HIV. The immunoSEQ assay was v3.0, run at survey level. Repertoires were generated with immunoSEQ multiplex PCR, while TCRdb's copy carries only in-frame clones and drops some. The data show 15,000 to 20,000 clones, with approximately 82% seen just once and around 14% held by the top ten. The sequencing used unsorted PBMCs, collected 0.5 years before starting antiretroviral therapy. Every receptor here comes from a woman between 45 and 65 years old with HIV.

The rearrangement joins TRBV9 to TRBJ2-5; D ambiguous. Trimming cost V 0 bases and J 7 bases, with 4 bases left between them. The CDR3 is made up of 11 amino acids. Germline loops: CDR1 SGDLS, CDR2 YYNGEE. This CDR3 is CASSVGGTQYF. In nucleotides, the CDR3 is TGTGCCAGCAGCGTAGGGGGGACCCAGTACTTC.

V usage is TRBV27 and J usage is TRBJ2-1; possibly TRBD1 or TRBD2 for D (5 bases each). This CDR3 has 13 residues. The germline CDR1 and CDR2 sequences are MNHEY and SMNVEV (reference sequence). The V and J ends lost 3 bases and 8 bases respectively, with 11 bases between them. The CDR3 reads CASSFSAGHEQFF. CDR3 in DNA: TGTGCCAGCAGTTTTAGCGCAGGGCATGAGCAGTTCTTC.

The CDR3 sequence is CASSQRYKYEQYV. CDR3 in DNA: TGTGCCAGCAGTCAAAGATACAAGTACGAGCAGTACGTC. This chain links TRBV6-1 with TRBJ2-7; no clear D. This CDR3 spans 13 amino acids. CDR1 is MNHNS, CDR2 SASEGT, per germline. Trimming cost V 5 bases and J 4 bases, with 12 bases left between them.

In this sample, this clone turned up a few times. The rearrangement joins TRBV18 to TRBJ1-2; tentatively, D is TRBD1 (6 bases). Trimming stripped 3 bases from V and 1 base from J, with 18 bases between. The germline V gene encodes CDR1 KGHSH and CDR2 LQKENI. CDR3 length equals 17 residues. The CDR3 protein is CASSPLGQGQDNYGYTF. DNA for the CDR3: TGTGCCAGCTCACCGCTCGGCCAGGGACAAGATAACTATGGCTACACCTTC.

The rearrangement joins TRBV6-6 to TRBJ1-2; the D is unclear. Germline loops: CDR1 MNHNY, CDR2 SVGAGI (reference sequence). There are 11 residues in the CDR3. V was trimmed by 8 bases and J by 6 bases, leaving 10 bases between them. The CDR3 bases are TGTGCCAGCGGAGGGAATAATGGCTACACCTTC. Protein: CASGGNNGYTF.

The chain uses TRBV7-6 and TRBJ1-1; tentatively, D is TRBD1 (5 bases). The CDR3 spans 14 residues. The germline gives CDR1 SGHVS, CDR2 FNYEAQ. V was cut by 11 bases and J by 3 bases, with 19 bases left in between. CDR3 nucleotide sequence: TGTGCCGTATCAGGGCTACCGGGGTACACTGAAGCTTTCTTT. Encoded protein: CAVSGLPGYTEAFF.

The genes are TRBV30 and TRBJ2-3; 7 bases fit TRBD1. Trimming took 1 base from V and 3 from J; bases not matched to a gene: 7. CDR3 size: 15 residues. CDR1 and CDR2 (germline): GTSNPN, SVGIG (reference sequence). Here the CDR3 DNA reads TGTGCCTGGAGTGCCCACAGGGGCCCAACAGATACGCAGTATTTT. This encodes CAWSAHRGPTDTQYF.

The chain employs TRBV19 and TRBJ1-2; 10 bases map to TRBD1. Trimming cost V 2 bases and J 7 bases; bases outside gene matches: 4. Germline CDR1 reads LNHDA; CDR2 reads SQIVND (reference sequence). The CDR3 length is 14 residues. CDR3 sequence (DNA): TGTGCCAGTAGTATATCAGGGACAGGGGCTGGCTACACCTTC. This gives the protein CASSISGTGAGYTF.

The chain links TRBV6-1 to TRBJ2-7; 11 nucleotides align to TRBD1. The CDR3 runs 15 residues. Germline V gene sequence: CDR1 MNHNS, CDR2 SASEGT. The ends lost 1 base at V and 4 bases at J; junction bases unmatched: 3. CDR3 sequence reads: CASSEEDRGLYEQYF. Written as DNA, the CDR3 is TGTGCCAGCAGTGAAGAGGACAGGGGGCTGTACGAGCAGTACTTC.

This chain joins TRBV18 and TRBJ1-2; no firm D call. This CDR3 spans 15 amino acids. Germline V gene sequence: CDR1 KGHSH, CDR2 LQKENI. Trimming shortened V by 2 bases and J by 2 bases, and 12 bases separated the two germline ends. The CDR3 sequence: CASSPNPATNYGYTF. Here the CDR3 DNA reads TGTGCCAGCTCACCAAACCCCGCCACCAACTATGGCTACACCTTC.